The rows below give T cell receptor beta chains drawn from one sample of a study of molecular identifiers for immune sequencing clone quantification. TCRdb re-called the PCR reads through MiXCR, storing one row per CDR3 protein. The sample contains about 640,000 distinct CDR3 sequences, roughly 21% of which appear only once. Material: naive CD8+ T cells from blood, with Jurkat cell RNA spiked in. These receptor sequences come from a human donor in good health. Some libraries in this study had Jurkat cell RNA spiked in. The CDR3 runs from the conserved cysteine through the conserved F or W.

CDR3aa,j_gene,v_gene
CASSPGPLAADTQYF,TRBJ2-3,TRBV7-9
CAWGTEGGAKNIQYF,TRBJ2-4,TRBV30
CASSPTGEDKFF,TRBJ2-1,TRBV14
CASSLLGQMNTEAFF,TRBJ1-1,TRBV5-1
CACFLQGPYNEQFF,TRBJ2-1,TRBV30
CASSGDTYHEQYF,TRBJ2-7,TRBV2
CASSDEGPYGYTF,TRBJ1-2,TRBV12-3/TRBV12-4
CASSWDRGFQPQYF,NA,TRBV5-8
CASSFGGTSYEQYF,TRBJ2-7,TRBV27
CATPRGGAGANVLTF,TRBJ2-6,TRBV12-3/TRBV12-4
CASSSQGAREQYF,TRBJ2-7,TRBV6-2/TRBV6-3
CGARGESGRGGGEQYF,TRBJ2-7,TRBV20-1
CSVEYGREADTQYF,TRBJ2-3,TRBV29-1
CSVESLADGELFF,TRBJ2-2,TRBV29-1
CASSQEVGGGAFF,TRBJ1-1,TRBV4-1
CASSLGAQTNEKLFF,TRBJ1-4,TRBV11-2
CASSYAGSPLHF,TRBJ1-6,TRBV6-2/TRBV6-3
CAISESNTEAFF,TRBJ1-1,TRBV10-3
CSAKTGTGVYEQYF,TRBJ2-7,TRBV20-1
CSARDFPAGYYTEAFF,TRBJ1-1,TRBV20-1
CASSPAAPRVTEAFF,TRBJ1-1,TRBV7-9
CASSGDRGGSYNEQFF,TRBJ2-1,TRBV11-2
CASSIGTGSYNEQFF,TRBJ2-1,TRBV4-1
CASSLQPPGLAGGPAKNIQYF,TRBJ2-4,TRBV19
CATSSDLSVDRANTGELFF,TRBJ2-2,TRBV15
CASSRDRGYEQYF,TRBJ2-7,TRBV6-6
CASSPIRTLTFTDTQYF,TRBJ2-3,TRBV28
CAWSALGTVNTEAFF,TRBJ1-1,TRBV30
CAISTGWDKNIQYF,TRBJ2-4,TRBV6-2/TRBV6-3
CASSFGGRAGANVLTF,TRBJ2-6,TRBV19
CASSLVGGRYEQYF,TRBJ2-7,TRBV7-9
CASSPLMVQTTLTEAFF,TRBJ1-1,TRBV27
CASSPLLAGGNEQFF,TRBJ2-1,TRBV7-2
CATRRTENTEAFF,TRBJ1-1,TRBV24-1
CASSDQGYEQYF,TRBJ2-7,TRBV10-1
CSTRVVGGSYNEQFF,TRBJ2-1,TRBV20-1
CASSPTSGWVYEQYF,TRBJ2-7,TRBV6-2/TRBV6-3
CASSYGASGYEQYF,TRBJ2-7,TRBV6-6
CSARAPQGTYEQYF,TRBJ2-7,TRBV20-1
CASSLFGEGNQPQHF,TRBJ1-5,TRBV27
CASKDGMENEQFF,TRBJ2-1,TRBV7-9
CSALWVLFTDTQYF,TRBJ2-3,TRBV20-1
CSVESGSYDEQFF,TRBJ2-1,TRBV29-1
CASSQALGYEQFF,TRBJ2-1,TRBV3-1
CSARAHWENLETQYF,TRBJ2-5,TRBV20-1
CASSFGLAGGQETQYF,TRBJ2-5,TRBV27
CSARDRGQVADTQYF,TRBJ2-3,TRBV20-1
CASSQAQDSKNIQYF,TRBJ2-4,TRBV3-1
CASSFATDYEQYF,TRBJ2-7,TRBV27
CSVEGPFSYEQYF,TRBJ2-7,TRBV29-1
CSARNLERADGNTIYF,TRBJ1-3,TRBV20-1
CASSLLLSAEAFF,TRBJ1-1,TRBV5-1
CASSSSLAHEQYF,TRBJ2-7,TRBV7-9
CASRPWTSGRETQYF,TRBJ2-5,TRBV5-1